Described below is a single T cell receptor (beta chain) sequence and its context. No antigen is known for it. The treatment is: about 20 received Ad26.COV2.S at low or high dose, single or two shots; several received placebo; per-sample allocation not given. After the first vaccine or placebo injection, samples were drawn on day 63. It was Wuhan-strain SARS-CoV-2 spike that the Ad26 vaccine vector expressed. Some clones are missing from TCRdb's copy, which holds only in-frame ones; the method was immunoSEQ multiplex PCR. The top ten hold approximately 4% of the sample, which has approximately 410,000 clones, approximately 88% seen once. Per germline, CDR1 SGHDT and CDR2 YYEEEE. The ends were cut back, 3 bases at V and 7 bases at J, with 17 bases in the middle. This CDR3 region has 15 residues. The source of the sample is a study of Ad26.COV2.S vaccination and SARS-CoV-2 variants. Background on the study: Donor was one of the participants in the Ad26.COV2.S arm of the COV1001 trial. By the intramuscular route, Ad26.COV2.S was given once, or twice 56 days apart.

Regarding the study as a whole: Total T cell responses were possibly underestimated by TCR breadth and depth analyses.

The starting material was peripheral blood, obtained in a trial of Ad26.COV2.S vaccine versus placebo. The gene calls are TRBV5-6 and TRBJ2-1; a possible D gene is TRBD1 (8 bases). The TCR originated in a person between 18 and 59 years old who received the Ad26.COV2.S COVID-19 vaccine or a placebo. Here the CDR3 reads CASSSGQGLMNEQFF. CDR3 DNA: TGTGCCAGCAGCTCAGGACAGGGACTAATGAATGAGCAGTTCTTC.